These T cell receptor beta chains were read from a single sample in a study of beta chain features in type 1 diabetes. Using immunoSEQ multiplex PCR, the repertoire was profiled, and TCRdb retains in-frame clones only, with some absent. The sample holds 400,000 to 500,000 clones; approximately 15% are singletons and the top ten take approximately 0.038%. The sample was naive CD4+ T cells from blood. Receptor source: a man aged 25 to 45 in good health. Both conserved end residues are part of each CDR3. Each record gives: J gene, V gene, CDR3 protein.

>TRBJ2-1|TRBV7-2
CASSFAGERADNEQFF
>TRBJ2-4|TRBV20-1
CSAETVNIQYF
>TRBJ2-3|TRBV18
CASSPRQGPDTQYF
>TRBJ2-3|TRBV12-5
CASRRGGTDTQYF
>TRBJ1-2|TRBV2
CASLPGQGYGYTF
>TRBJ2-1|TRBV4-3
CASSRGLAGGTVDEQFF
>TRBJ2-3|TRBV7-2
CASSLASRGFGTDTQYF
>TRBJ2-2|TRBV7-2
CASSLPGELFF
>TRBJ2-7|TRBV2
CASSGGEQYF
>TRBJ2-1|TRBV5-1
CASSLAFGQTYNEQFF
>TRBJ2-5|TRBV2
CASMHFLGGGALFHETQYF
>TRBJ2-5|TRBV29-1
CSVDIQETQYF
>TRBJ1-2|TRBV23-1
CASSHLGGYGYTF
>TRBJ2-1|TRBV28
CASSRLGGEQFF
>TRBJ2-5|TRBV30
CAWSVRGTQYF
>TRBJ2-1|TRBV9
CASSSWGSSSYNEQFF
>TRBJ2-1|TRBV25-1
CASSPTELFYNEQFF
>TRBJ1-1|TRBV7-9
CASSLMLAGGRTEAFF
>TRBJ1-2|TRBV27
CASSFSWDYGYTF
>TRBJ1-2|TRBV7-2
CASSPDKNYGYTF
>TRBJ1-1|TRBV29-1
CSVAISVDTEAFF
>TRBJ1-5|TRBV30
CAWSDRQDQPQHF
>TRBJ2-1|TRBV5-4
CASSAAGTSGGEQFF
>TRBJ2-1|TRBV25-1
CASSRASPDEQFF
>TRBJ2-5|TRBV5-1
CASSSSGNQETQYF
>TRBJ1-2|TRBV14
CASSQKGNYGYTF
>TRBJ1-1|TRBV25-1
CASRGGSTEAFF
>TRBJ2-2|TRBV4-3
CASSQLVGRELFF
>TRBJ2-1|TRBV6-5
CASSRKDEQFF
>TRBJ2-3|TRBV7-9
CASSLAGLRTDTQYF
>TRBJ2-7|TRBV18
CASSFSTYEQYF
>TRBJ1-5|TRBV19
CASSTTGGPQPQHF
>TRBJ2-7|TRBV6-5
CASRRGASYEQYF
>TRBJ1-2|TRBV25-1
CASSGYRGPSGGYTF
>TRBJ2-5|TRBV6-5
CASSRGQLQETQYF
>TRBJ2-3|TRBV15
CATSRDLLAGLTDTQYF
>TRBJ2-1|TRBV6-1
CASRKGRVNDNEQFF
>TRBJ2-3|TRBV29-1
CSGAGDSTDTQYF
>TRBJ2-4|TRBV30
CAWSVRGSGSARNIQYF
>TRBJ2-5|TRBV5-6
CASSTGETQYF
>TRBJ1-6|TRBV7-9
CASSLDGRENSPLHF
>TRBJ1-4|TRBV7-9
CASSRRATNEKLFF
>TRBJ2-1|TRBV7-7
CASSQGLHSYNEQFF
>TRBJ1-2|TRBV7-2
CASSSRTGDYGYTF
>TRBJ2-7|TRBV7-2
CASIASPGRSYEQYF
>TRBJ2-1|TRBV30
CAWSRTSGNGEQFF
>TRBJ1-1|TRBV9
CASSVLPRDTEAFF
>TRBJ1-6|TRBV7-2
CASSTGQRNSPLHF
>TRBJ2-2|TRBV5-1
CASSLESGTGELFF
>TRBJ1-1|TRBV5-1
CASSLQGNTEAFF
>TRBJ2-2|TRBV29-1
CSAGVGSDTGELFF
>TRBJ2-1|TRBV4-1
CASRPGGQNEQFF
>TRBJ1-4|TRBV9
CASSRQGAANEKLFF
>TRBJ2-3|TRBV15
CATSRDARLPNRYF
>TRBJ1-4|TRBV10-3
CAISDQAGGTAFRQTF
>TRBJ2-1|TRBV9
CASSDGPRPYNEQFF
>TRBJ2-1|TRBV19
CASSINGKSNNEQFF
>TRBJ1-5|TRBV18
CASSGGTPSVSQPQHF
>TRBJ2-3|TRBV7-6
CASSLGADTQYF